This is a list of T cell receptor beta chains from one sample in a study of cytomegalovirus exposure and HLA in healthy donors. Assay used: immunoSEQ multiplex PCR; TCRdb lists only in-frame clones, some missing. The data contain approximately 120,000 clones, 70% to 85% of them seen just once; the ten biggest clones take up roughly 11%. Sequencing was carried out using PBMCs. The source is a man in his forties in good health and CMV-seropositive. Each CDR3 is given with its conserved first and last residue. Where a row states a size, it is once, few, many or the class of an expanded clone; other rows omit it.

V gene: TRBV5-6; clone size: NA; J gene: TRBJ2-6; CDR3 protein: CASSLNRGVETSGANVLTF
V gene: TRBV30; clone size: NA; J gene: TRBJ2-3; CDR3 protein: CAWSGAGGPPDTQYF
V gene: TRBV28; clone size: NA; J gene: TRBJ1-2; CDR3 protein: CASSSAGYYGYTF
V gene: TRBV11-3; clone size: NA; J gene: TRBJ2-6; CDR3 protein: CASSSGQGSGANVLTF
V gene: TRBV14; clone size: NA; J gene: TRBJ1-2; CDR3 protein: CASSHGLGGGSNYGYTF
V gene: TRBV19; clone size: NA; J gene: TRBJ2-7; CDR3 protein: CASSRGLAVSYEQYF
V gene: TRBV5-1; clone size: NA; J gene: TRBJ2-2; CDR3 protein: CASSLLTGESNTGELFF
V gene: TRBV6-4; clone size: NA; J gene: TRBJ2-3; CDR3 protein: CASSPGGEETDTQYF
V gene: TRBV7-9; clone size: NA; J gene: TRBJ2-7; CDR3 protein: CSSSRGQASYEQYF
V gene: TRBV7-9; clone size: NA; J gene: TRBJ1-4; CDR3 protein: CSSSLQDEKLFF
V gene: TRBV28; clone size: NA; J gene: TRBJ1-5; CDR3 protein: CASSRPGSQPQHF
V gene: TRBV7-3; clone size: NA; J gene: TRBJ1-1; CDR3 protein: CASSYLGGNTEAFF
V gene: TRBV4-1; clone size: NA; J gene: TRBJ2-3; CDR3 protein: CASSQEEGTSGGPADTQYF
V gene: TRBV7-2; clone size: few; J gene: TRBJ2-7; CDR3 protein: CASSPGDQFPYEQYF
V gene: TRBV28; clone size: NA; J gene: TRBJ2-7; CDR3 protein: CASSFDSAYEQYF
V gene: TRBV6-6; clone size: NA; J gene: TRBJ1-2; CDR3 protein: CASSYRQSSNYGYTF
V gene: TRBV29-1; clone size: NA; J gene: TRBJ2-1; CDR3 protein: CSVEPRDRGDNEQFF
V gene: TRBV14; clone size: NA; J gene: TRBJ1-1; CDR3 protein: CASSQDLAGGEAFF
V gene: TRBV4-1; clone size: NA; J gene: TRBJ1-5; CDR3 protein: CASSPDRGGQGVFRQPQHF
V gene: TRBV21-1; clone size: few; J gene: TRBJ1-4; CDR3 protein: CASSRRDQKLFF
V gene: TRBV7-6; clone size: few; J gene: TRBJ1-4; CDR3 protein: CASSLGQGNEKLFF
V gene: TRBV7-2; clone size: NA; J gene: TRBJ1-2; CDR3 protein: CASSYRQGEGYTF
V gene: TRBV6-5; clone size: NA; J gene: TRBJ2-7; CDR3 protein: CASSYSQYSYEQYF
V gene: TRBV29-1; clone size: NA; J gene: TRBJ2-1; CDR3 protein: CSAGSSNSYNEQFF
V gene: TRBV5-4; clone size: NA; J gene: TRBJ2-1; CDR3 protein: CASSWTGNEQFF
V gene: TRBV11-2; clone size: once; J gene: TRBJ2-7; CDR3 protein: CASSPGTGIYEQYF
V gene: TRBV7-8; clone size: NA; J gene: TRBJ2-7; CDR3 protein: CASSPQGGSVGEQYF
V gene: TRBV7-2; clone size: NA; J gene: TRBJ1-2; CDR3 protein: CASSIDTGTNYGYTF
V gene: TRBV4-1; clone size: NA; J gene: TRBJ1-5; CDR3 protein: CASSQAGLSNQPQHF
V gene: TRBV28; clone size: NA; J gene: TRBJ1-3; CDR3 protein: CASSWEVSGNTIYF
V gene: TRBV27; clone size: few; J gene: TRBJ2-3; CDR3 protein: CASSFSSGVSYTQYF
V gene: TRBV7-9; clone size: NA; J gene: TRBJ2-3; CDR3 protein: CASSLSQYTQYF
V gene: TRBV6-1; clone size: few; J gene: TRBJ1-2; CDR3 protein: CASSAGVGGYTF
V gene: TRBV27; clone size: NA; J gene: TRBJ2-7; CDR3 protein: CASSLSGRWGDGSYEQYF
V gene: TRBV19; clone size: NA; J gene: TRBJ2-1; CDR3 protein: CASSILAGVNEQFF
V gene: TRBV28; clone size: NA; J gene: TRBJ2-7; CDR3 protein: CASRSLGQGDYEQYF
V gene: TRBV11-2; clone size: NA; J gene: TRBJ2-5; CDR3 protein: CASSFLGETQYF
V gene: TRBV7-9; clone size: few; J gene: TRBJ1-6; CDR3 protein: CSSSPGGSQMNSPLHF
V gene: TRBV7-9; clone size: NA; J gene: TRBJ1-2; CDR3 protein: CASSPVSAINYGYTF
V gene: TRBV19; clone size: once; J gene: TRBJ1-3; CDR3 protein: CASTSESGNTIYF
V gene: TRBV28; clone size: NA; J gene: TRBJ1-4; CDR3 protein: CASLGGRVGEKLFF
V gene: TRBV28; clone size: NA; J gene: TRBJ1-1; CDR3 protein: CASIPSQGSGGTEAFF
V gene: TRBV7-9; clone size: once; J gene: TRBJ2-7; CDR3 protein: CASSSYAPYEQYF
V gene: TRBV7-9; clone size: NA; J gene: TRBJ2-5; CDR3 protein: CASSSTGSETQYF
V gene: TRBV5-6; clone size: NA; J gene: TRBJ2-1; CDR3 protein: CASRWESYNEQFF
V gene: TRBV27; clone size: NA; J gene: TRBJ1-2; CDR3 protein: CASSSLSGIYGYTF
V gene: TRBV4-1; clone size: few; J gene: TRBJ2-1; CDR3 protein: CASSPRGLAGGNNEQFF
V gene: TRBV15; clone size: NA; J gene: TRBJ2-2; CDR3 protein: CATSSYNTGELFF
V gene: TRBV7-9; clone size: NA; J gene: TRBJ2-7; CDR3 protein: CASSRQGTYEQYF
V gene: TRBV14; clone size: NA; J gene: TRBJ1-2; CDR3 protein: CASSQDGDRKPF
V gene: TRBV7-2; clone size: NA; J gene: TRBJ2-5; CDR3 protein: CASSVSGGETQYF
V gene: TRBV28; clone size: NA; J gene: TRBJ2-7; CDR3 protein: CASRNDRTYEQYF
V gene: TRBV18; clone size: NA; J gene: TRBJ1-4; CDR3 protein: CASSRNRGPDEKLFF